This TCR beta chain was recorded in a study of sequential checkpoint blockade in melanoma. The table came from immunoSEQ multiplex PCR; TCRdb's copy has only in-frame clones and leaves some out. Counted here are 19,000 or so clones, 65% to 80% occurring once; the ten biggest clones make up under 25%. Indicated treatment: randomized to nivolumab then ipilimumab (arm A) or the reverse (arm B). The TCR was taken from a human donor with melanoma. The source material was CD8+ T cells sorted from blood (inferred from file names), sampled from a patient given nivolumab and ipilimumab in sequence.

CDR3 nucleotide sequence: TGTGCCAGCAAAGGAGGGGGGGTTAAAGATACGCAGTATTTT. Translation: CASKGGGVKDTQYF. The chain is built from TRBV5-5 and TRBJ2-3, with D perhaps TRBD2 (7 bases). The CDR3 is made up of 14 amino acids. Per the germline V gene, CDR1 is SGHKS and CDR2 is YYEKEE (reference sequence). V was shortened by 6 bases and J by 5 bases, with 16 bases between the two germline ends.